The 15 T cell receptor beta chains in this list originate from one sample, sequenced in a study of cytomegalovirus exposure and HLA in healthy donors (dated by TCRdb to 2016 to 2017). Library prep was done by the immunoSEQ multiplex PCR assay. The multiplex PCR relied on a mix of 60 forward primers for TCR Vbeta segments and 13 reverse primers for TCR Jbeta segments. As stored in TCRdb, this immuneACCESS dataset retains in-frame rearrangements with V and J assigned. A fraction of the clones does not appear; measured against another copy, unresolved V genes explain less than half of the discrepancy, and the remainder lacks a known reason. The sample table records about 120,000 clones; around 79% of these occur just once. Of the sample, 1.5% falls within the top ten clones. The specimen was PBMCs. These receptors originate from a young woman in good health and CMV-seronegative.

J is TRBJ2-1 and V is TRBV30; D is undetermined. The CDR3 is made up of 15 amino acids. Trimming left V 0 bases short and J 4 bases short, with 13 bases between. Germline assignment: CDR1 GTSNPN and CDR2 SVGIG (reference sequence). CDR3 protein: CAWSVRLRIYNEQFF. CDR3 coding DNA: TGTGCCTGGAGTGTACGGCTCAGGATTTACAATGAGCAGTTCTTC.

This sequence joins TRBV4-1 and TRBJ1-2, with D possibly matching TRBD1 (6 bases). The CDR3 spans 16 residues. CDR1 MGHRA and CDR2 YSYEKL come from the germline V gene. Trimming took 5 bases from V and 3 from J, leaving 19 bases between them. The CDR3: CASSEKSDRGHYGYTF. The CDR3 coding sequence is TGCGCCAGCAGCGAAAAGTCGGACAGAGGCCACTATGGCTACACCTTC.

This chain joins TRBV18 and TRBJ1-4; D is possibly TRBD1 (5 bases). In germline, CDR1 is KGHSH, CDR2 LQKENI. Trimming removed 2 bases from V and 8 bases from J, with 15 bases in between. The CDR3 has 15 residues. CDR3 DNA sequence: TGTGCCAGCTCACCATATGGAGGGGATCAGGAAAAACTGTTTTTT. Its translation: CASSPYGGDQEKLFF.

The chain uses TRBV7-2 and TRBJ2-1; D is unresolved. CDR3 length: 14 residues. CDR1 is SGHTA, CDR2 FQGNSA, per germline. The germline V and J ends were trimmed by 1 base and 2 bases, with 6 bases remaining between them. The CDR3 loop is CASSLGLAYNEQFF. The CDR3 nucleotides are TGTGCCAGCAGCTTAGGGCTAGCCTACAATGAGCAGTTCTTC. Full variable domain (missing parts from reference TRBV7-2 and TRBJ2-1): GAGVSQSPSNKVTEKGKDVELRCDPISGHTALYWYRQSLGQGLEFLIYFQGNSAPDKSGLPSDRFSAERTGGSVSTLTIQRTQQEDSAVYLCASSLGLAYNEQFFGPGTRLTVL.

In DNA, the CDR3 is TGTGCCAGCAGCGCCCCTGGGCAGGGGGCGAGAGAGGGTGAAGCTTTCTTT. This gives the protein CASSAPGQGAREGEAFF. V is TRBV7-9 and J is TRBJ1-1; 8 bases match TRBD1. Germline trimming cut 5 bases from V and 7 bases from J; bases unmatched to any gene: 18. Germline CDR1 and CDR2: SEHNR and FQNEAQ (reference sequence). This CDR3 region has 17 residues.

The V gene is TRBV30, the J gene TRBJ2-5; TRBD1 matches 9 bases. Germline V gives CDR1 GTSNPN, CDR2 SVGIG (reference sequence). The CDR3 covers 14 residues. J lost 4 bases, V lost 5 bases, and 8 bases had no gene match. The DNA for the CDR3 is TGTGCCTGGGTGGTGGGACAGGGAGGAGAGACCCAGTACTTC. Amino acid sequence: CAWVVGQGGETQYF.

This clone was found a few times. The J gene is TRBJ2-7, the V gene TRBV6-1, with D possibly matching TRBD2 (6 bases). Trimming left V 4 bases short and J 3 bases short, with 19 bases between. There are 16 residues in the CDR3. Germline loops: CDR1 MNHNS, CDR2 SASEGT. The CDR3 sequence is CASSGGWGEGDYEQYF. The CDR3 DNA follows: TGTGCCAGCAGTGGGGGGTGGGGGGAAGGGGACTACGAGCAGTACTTC.

This rearrangement joins TRBV18 to TRBJ1-1, with 7 bases fitting TRBD1. Germline CDR1 is KGHSH and CDR2 is LQKENI. This CDR3 has 15 residues. The V gene end was trimmed by 3 bases and the J gene end by 4 bases; junction bases not matched to a gene: 8. CDR3 nucleotides: TGTGCCAGCTCACCCCTACAGGGGAGTGGCACTGAAGCTTTCTTT. This encodes CASSPLQGSGTEAFF.

The chain combines TRBV7-6 with TRBJ2-7, with D hard to call. The germline V gene has CDR1 SGHVS and CDR2 FNYEAQ. The CDR3 covers 13 residues. Deletions cut 1 base from V and 3 bases from J, with 7 bases between. Here the CDR3 reads CASSLDPGYEQYF. The CDR3 nucleotides are TGTGCCAGCAGCTTAGATCCCGGCTACGAGCAGTACTTC.

V and J are TRBV14 and TRBJ1-1; D not certain. CDR3 size: 13 residues. Trimming shortened V by 5 bases and J by 0 bases, and 7 bases separated the two germline ends. CDR1 is SGHDN and CDR2 is FVKESK in the germline V gene. The CDR3, as DNA: TGTGCCAGCAGCTCCGACTTGAACACTGAAGCTTTCTTT. Residues: CASSSDLNTEAFF.

This chain uses TRBV7-9 with TRBJ1-2; 9 bases line up with TRBD1. CDR1 and CDR2 (germline): SEHNR, FQNEAQ (reference sequence). The V segment lost 5 bases and the J segment 8 bases; nucleotides outside the gene matches: 15. The CDR3 contains 16 residues. As DNA, the CDR3 is TGTGCCAGCAGCGCCCGGGTGGACAGGGGAGATTACGGCTACACCTTC. Translating gives CASSARVDRGDYGYTF.

This rearrangement joins TRBV5-1 to TRBJ1-5; 8 positions match TRBD1. CDR3 length: 15 residues. J lost 7 bases, V lost 3 bases, and 9 bases had no gene match. The germline V gene encodes CDR1 SGHRS and CDR2 YFSETQ. In DNA, the CDR3 is TGCGCCAGCAGCTCCGGGACAGGCGCGGACCAGCCCCAGCATTTT. This codes for CASSSGTGADQPQHF.

The chain employs TRBV5-5 and TRBJ2-7; TRBD2 agrees at 7 bases. This CDR3 is built from 13 residues. Germline CDR1 is SGHKS and CDR2 is YYEKEE (reference sequence). V dropped 4 bases and J dropped 2; count of bases not matched to a gene: 3. CDR3 sequence: CASSPGRTYEQYF. CDR3 coding DNA: TGTGCCAGCAGCCCCGGGAGGACCTACGAGCAGTACTTC.

This chain joins TRBV7-9 and TRBJ2-7; 11 bases align to TRBD1. Germline trimming cut 5 bases from V and 1 base from J; bases unmatched to any gene: 4. CDR1 and CDR2 (germline): SEHNR, FQNEAQ (reference sequence). The CDR3 length is 15 residues. DNA of the CDR3: TGTGCCAGCAGCGGGCGGGACAGGGGGTCCTACGAGCAGTACTTC. Translating it yields CASSGRDRGSYEQYF.

The chain joins TRBV14 to TRBJ2-7; TRBD1 matches 8 bases. The germline V gene has CDR1 SGHDN and CDR2 FVKESK. The length of the CDR3 is 13 residues. The V and J ends lost 4 bases and 3 bases, in that order; junction bases with no gene match: 2. This chain's CDR3 is CASSPTGVYEQYF. For the CDR3, the DNA is TGTGCCAGCAGCCCGACAGGGGTCTACGAGCAGTACTTC.